This T cell receptor beta chain was recorded in a study of T cells in Graves' hyperthyroidism and ophthalmopathy. Germline CDR1 is LNHDA and CDR2 is SQIVND (reference sequence). J lost 8 bases, V lost 5 bases, and 10 bases had no gene match. This CDR3 spans 15 amino acids. From RNA transcripts, TCR beta CDR3 regions were amplified. First-round RT-PCR with HTBI primers amplified the TCR CDR3 region. TCRdb reanalysed the multiplex PCR reads using MiXCR and keeps one entry per CDR3 protein. The table records around 280,000 distinct CDR3 sequences, roughly 15% of them present only once. The origin of this receptor is a woman in her forties with Graves' hyperthyroidism. The chain employs TRBV19 and TRBJ2-1, with 9 bases aligning to TRBD1. Input material: blood. The DNA for the CDR3 is TGTGCCAGTAGTGATACGGGACAGGGTTACGATGAGCAGTTCTTC. Translating gives CASSDTGQGYDEQFF.